The clone carrying this T cell receptor (beta chain) has a count of ten or more. What it binds is not known. These data are taken from a study of spatial heterogeneity in lung cancer. Documented time point: sample taken at primary tumor resection. No cell sorting; template was whole RNA from tumor, lung tissue or PBMC. Points from the study as a whole: There were more appearances of ubiquitous expanded tumor TCRs in blood at resection than at follow-up.

Unique molecular identifiers tagged every individual TCR cDNA molecule. One entry per CDR3 protein results from TCRdb running MiXCR on the 5' RACE reads. The sample has about 75,000 distinct CDR3 sequences; 13% are singletons. This CDR3 is built from 13 residues. CDR1 is SGHRS, CDR2 YFSETQ, per germline. V lost 2 bases and J lost 2, with 7 bases in between. The origin of this receptor is a male donor with early-stage non-small cell lung cancer. The sample consisted of PBMCs, taken at surgery. The chain couples TRBV5-1 to TRBJ1-1; D not certain. The CDR3 DNA is TGCGCCAGCAGCTTCGGGTCTAACACTGAAGCTTTCTTT. Translated, it gives CASSFGSNTEAFF.